The rows below give T cell receptor beta chains drawn from one sample of a study of blood T cell repertoires in COVID-19. Only in-frame clones appear in the TCRdb table, and some are missing; sequencing was by immunoSEQ multiplex PCR. Counted here are around 86,000 clones, about 85% occurring once; the ten biggest clones make up over 10%. Sequencing used peripheral blood. These receptors originate from a human donor in a cohort sampled during active COVID-19. CDR3s include the opening cysteine and the closing phenylalanine or tryptophan. Each record gives: J gene, D gene, V gene, clone size, CDR3 DNA, CDR3 protein. D genes are given only for firm matches. Expanded clones get a size class; other rows say once, few or many, or leave the size out.

j_call: TRBJ2-5
d_call: TRBD2
v_call: TRBV7-9
clone_size: .
cdr3_nt: TGTGCCAGCAGCTTCGGGGGGGAGACCCAGTACTTC
cdr3_aa: CASSFGGETQYF

j_call: TRBJ1-2
d_call: .
v_call: TRBV25-1
clone_size: .
cdr3_nt: TGTGCCAGCAGTGACCCAGGTACCTATGGCTACACCTTC
cdr3_aa: CASSDPGTYGYTF

j_call: TRBJ2-5
d_call: TRBD2
v_call: TRBV19
clone_size: .
cdr3_nt: TGTGCCAGTAGTCCCGGACTAGCGGGAACGTTGTACCAAGAGACCCAGTACTTC
cdr3_aa: CASSPGLAGTLYQETQYF

j_call: TRBJ2-3
d_call: .
v_call: TRBV12-5
clone_size: many
cdr3_nt: TGTGCTAGTGCGGTACAGGGGGGGACAGATACGCAGTATTTT
cdr3_aa: CASAVQGGTDTQYF

j_call: TRBJ2-1
d_call: TRBD2
v_call: TRBV5-6
clone_size: .
cdr3_nt: TGTGCCAGCAGCTTGGCGGCTAGCGGGGGCGAGCAGTTCTTC
cdr3_aa: CASSLAASGGEQFF

j_call: TRBJ2-1
d_call: .
v_call: TRBV5-5
clone_size: .
cdr3_nt: TGTGCCAGCAGCTGGAGGGGACAGCAAAACAATGAGCAGTTCTTC
cdr3_aa: CASSWRGQQNNEQFF

j_call: TRBJ2-1
d_call: TRBD2
v_call: TRBV7-2
clone_size: .
cdr3_nt: TGTGCCAGCAGCTTTTTCTGGACTAGCGGGATTGAAGGCGCTGAGCAGTTCTTC
cdr3_aa: CASSFFWTSGIEGAEQFF

j_call: TRBJ1-1
d_call: .
v_call: TRBV7-9
clone_size: .
cdr3_nt: TGTGCCAGCAGCTATCAGGGGAAGGTCACTGAAGCTTTCTTT
cdr3_aa: CASSYQGKVTEAFF

j_call: TRBJ2-1
d_call: TRBD2
v_call: TRBV27
clone_size: .
cdr3_nt: TGTGCCAGCAGTTCTAGCGGGGGGGGCTCCTACAATGAGCAGTTCTTC
cdr3_aa: CASSSSGGGSYNEQFF

j_call: TRBJ1-1
d_call: .
v_call: TRBV19
clone_size: .
cdr3_nt: TGTGCCAGTAGTCGAACAGGGTTGAACACTGAAGCTTTCTTT
cdr3_aa: CASSRTGLNTEAFF

j_call: TRBJ1-1
d_call: TRBD1
v_call: TRBV6-5
clone_size: .
cdr3_nt: TGTGCCAGCAACATACAGGGGGGAGGGACTGAAGCTTTCTTT
cdr3_aa: CASNIQGGGTEAFF

j_call: TRBJ2-1
d_call: .
v_call: TRBV7-6
clone_size: .
cdr3_nt: TGTGCCTCCATGGGGGGTACCTCCTACAATGAGCAGTTCTTC
cdr3_aa: CASMGGTSYNEQFF

j_call: TRBJ2-3
d_call: TRBD2
v_call: TRBV9
clone_size: .
cdr3_nt: TGTGCCAGCAGCGTAGGTGGTAGCGGGGGGACAGATACGCAGTATTTT
cdr3_aa: CASSVGGSGGTDTQYF

j_call: TRBJ1-1
d_call: .
v_call: TRBV7-2
clone_size: .
cdr3_nt: TGTGCCAGCAGCTTCGGCCAGGGACTTGGGAGCACTGAAGCTTTCTTT
cdr3_aa: CASSFGQGLGSTEAFF

j_call: TRBJ2-2
d_call: TRBD1
v_call: TRBV27
clone_size: .
cdr3_nt: TGTGCCAGCAGTTTCCGACAGGGGGCCTCGGGGGAGCTGTTTTTT
cdr3_aa: CASSFRQGASGELFF

j_call: TRBJ1-5
d_call: TRBD1
v_call: TRBV4-3
clone_size: .
cdr3_nt: TGCGCCAGCAGCCAAGATTACAGGGGTATTGATCAGCCCCAGCATTTT
cdr3_aa: CASSQDYRGIDQPQHF

j_call: TRBJ1-1
d_call: TRBD1
v_call: TRBV29-1
clone_size: once
cdr3_nt: TGCAGCGTTGGGCGGACAGGGGCCACTGAAGCTTTCTTT
cdr3_aa: CSVGRTGATEAFF

j_call: TRBJ2-5
d_call: TRBD2
v_call: TRBV9
clone_size: .
cdr3_nt: TGTGCCAGCAATTTCGGGGGGGAAGAGACCCAGTACTTC
cdr3_aa: CASNFGGEETQYF

j_call: TRBJ2-5
d_call: .
v_call: TRBV27
clone_size: once
cdr3_nt: TGTGCCAGCAGTCCAATTGAGGGTTTGCAAGAGACCCAGTACTTC
cdr3_aa: CASSPIEGLQETQYF

j_call: TRBJ2-3
d_call: .
v_call: TRBV5-6
clone_size: .
cdr3_nt: TGTGCCAGCAGCTTGGTGGGTAGCGGCGATACGCAGTATTTT
cdr3_aa: CASSLVGSGDTQYF

j_call: TRBJ1-3
d_call: TRBD1
v_call: TRBV5-4
clone_size: few
cdr3_nt: TGTGCCAGCAGCCACGGGACAGTGGGAAACACCATATATTTT
cdr3_aa: CASSHGTVGNTIYF

j_call: TRBJ2-7
d_call: TRBD2
v_call: TRBV30
clone_size: .
cdr3_nt: TGTGCCTGGAGTTTACTTGCGGGGGAGTCCCCCTACGAGCAGTACTTC
cdr3_aa: CAWSLLAGESPYEQYF

j_call: TRBJ2-3
d_call: .
v_call: TRBV28
clone_size: .
cdr3_nt: TGTGCCAGCAGTCCCTCAGGGGCGTTGTTAATAGATACGCAGTATTTT
cdr3_aa: CASSPSGALLIDTQYF

j_call: TRBJ1-5
d_call: TRBD1
v_call: TRBV7-9
clone_size: .
cdr3_nt: TGTGCCAGCAGCCGGACAGGGAATGGGCAGCCCCAGCATTTT
cdr3_aa: CASSRTGNGQPQHF

j_call: TRBJ2-7
d_call: .
v_call: TRBV16
clone_size: .
cdr3_nt: TGTGCCAGCAGCCAATCCGCTAGCGCGGGGGAGCAGTACTTC
cdr3_aa: CASSQSASAGEQYF

j_call: TRBJ2-5
d_call: TRBD1
v_call: TRBV7-3
clone_size: .
cdr3_nt: TGTGCCAGCAGTCGGACCGGGACAGGGGCCGGGGAGACCCAGTACTTC
cdr3_aa: CASSRTGTGAGETQYF

j_call: TRBJ2-5
d_call: TRBD1
v_call: TRBV7-9
clone_size: .
cdr3_nt: TGTGCCAGCAGCCGACAAGGCGGACAGGTTGGTCAGCAGTACTTC
cdr3_aa: CASSRQGGQVGQQYF

j_call: TRBJ2-7
d_call: .
v_call: TRBV5-1
clone_size: .
cdr3_nt: TGCGCCAGCAGCTTGGATGGGGGCGAGGACCACGAGCAGTACTTC
cdr3_aa: CASSLDGGEDHEQYF

j_call: TRBJ2-3
d_call: .
v_call: TRBV15
clone_size: .
cdr3_nt: TGTGCCACCAGCAGACCCGGGGTTAGCCGCAGGGGTGATACGCAGTATTTT
cdr3_aa: CATSRPGVSRRGDTQYF

j_call: TRBJ2-7
d_call: TRBD1
v_call: TRBV6-6
clone_size: .
cdr3_nt: TGTGCCAGCACCCAACAGGGGACGAGCCCTTACGAGCAGTACTTC
cdr3_aa: CASTQQGTSPYEQYF

j_call: TRBJ1-1
d_call: TRBD1
v_call: TRBV28
clone_size: .
cdr3_nt: TGTGCCAGCAGTTTAGGATTAACGACAGGGGTCACTGAAGCTTTCTTT
cdr3_aa: CASSLGLTTGVTEAFF

j_call: TRBJ2-7
d_call: TRBD1
v_call: TRBV9
clone_size: .
cdr3_nt: TGTGCCAGCAGCCCTAAGGGGACAGTCCACTCCTACGAGCAGTACTTC
cdr3_aa: CASSPKGTVHSYEQYF

j_call: TRBJ2-7
d_call: TRBD1
v_call: TRBV7-9
clone_size: .
cdr3_nt: TGTGCCAGCAGCCGAGGACAGGGCGGGACCTACGAGCAGTACTTC
cdr3_aa: CASSRGQGGTYEQYF

j_call: TRBJ1-2
d_call: .
v_call: TRBV4-2
clone_size: .
cdr3_nt: TGTGCCAGCAGCCAACCCCCAGGAGGGCGAAAAAATGGCTACACCTTC
cdr3_aa: CASSQPPGGRKNGYTF

j_call: TRBJ1-4
d_call: TRBD1
v_call: TRBV30
clone_size: .
cdr3_nt: TGTGCCTGGCTCCGGGACAGAGTCGATGAAAAACTGTTTTTT
cdr3_aa: CAWLRDRVDEKLFF

j_call: TRBJ2-4
d_call: TRBD2
v_call: TRBV9
clone_size: .
cdr3_nt: TGTGCCAGCAGCGCTATTAGCGGGGCGCTTCAGTACTTC
cdr3_aa: CASSAISGALQYF

j_call: TRBJ1-6
d_call: .
v_call: TRBV5-1
clone_size: .
cdr3_nt: TGCGCCAGCAGCTTGGCGGGGTTCAATTCACCCCTCCACTTT
cdr3_aa: CASSLAGFNSPLHF

j_call: TRBJ2-3
d_call: TRBD2
v_call: TRBV5-1
clone_size: .
cdr3_nt: TGCGCCAGCAGCTTGGACGCTAGCGGGAGTACGGCAGATACGCAGTATTTT
cdr3_aa: CASSLDASGSTADTQYF

j_call: TRBJ1-2
d_call: .
v_call: TRBV30
clone_size: .
cdr3_nt: TGTGCCTGGAGCCGGGGGGGGGACTACACCTTC
cdr3_aa: CAWSRGGDYTF

j_call: TRBJ1-6
d_call: .
v_call: TRBV27
clone_size: once
cdr3_nt: TGTGCCAGCAGGCACGGTAGCCTTTCATATAATTCACCCCTCCACTTT
cdr3_aa: CASRHGSLSYNSPLHF

j_call: TRBJ2-7
d_call: TRBD1
v_call: TRBV6-2/TRBV6-3
clone_size: .
cdr3_nt: TGTGCCAGCAGTTCCACCGGGACAGGGAAGGGAAAGCAGTACTTC
cdr3_aa: CASSSTGTGKGKQYF

j_call: TRBJ2-3
d_call: TRBD2
v_call: TRBV6-2/TRBV6-3
clone_size: .
cdr3_nt: TGTGCCAGCAGTTCCTTAGCGGGGGGCTTCACAGATACGCAGTATTTT
cdr3_aa: CASSSLAGGFTDTQYF